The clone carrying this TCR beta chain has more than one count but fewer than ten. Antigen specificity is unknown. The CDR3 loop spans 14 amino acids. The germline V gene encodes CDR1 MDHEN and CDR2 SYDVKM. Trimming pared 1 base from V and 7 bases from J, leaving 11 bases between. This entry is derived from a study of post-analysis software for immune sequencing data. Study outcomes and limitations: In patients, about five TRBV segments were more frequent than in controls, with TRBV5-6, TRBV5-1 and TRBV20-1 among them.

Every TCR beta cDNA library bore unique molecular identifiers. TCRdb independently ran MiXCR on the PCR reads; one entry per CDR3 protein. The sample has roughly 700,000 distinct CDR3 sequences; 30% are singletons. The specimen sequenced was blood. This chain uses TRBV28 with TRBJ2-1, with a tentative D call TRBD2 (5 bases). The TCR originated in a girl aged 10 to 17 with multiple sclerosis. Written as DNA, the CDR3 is TGTGCCAGCAGTTTATACGGGGTTTGGAATGAGCAGTTCTTC. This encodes CASSLYGVWNEQFF.